This TCR beta chain comes out of a study of T cell responses to AZD1222 COVID-19 vaccine. Study-level points and caveats: Vaccination with two AZD1222 doses was followed by a rise in Spike-specific TCR breadth and depth. It was only after the peak T cell response that any repertoires were sampled. Epitopes outside B.1.351 and B.1.1.7 mutated regions reportedly drew nearly half of spike TCRs.

The table came from immunoSEQ multiplex PCR; TCRdb's copy has only in-frame clones and leaves some out. Among 95,000 or so clones listed, approximately 88% were seen once. Comments on this clone: Its matching antigen is unknown.

Trimming took 0 bases from V and 3 from J, leaving 15 bases between them. The CDR3 has 16 amino acids. The V gene's germline CDR1 is SGDLS and CDR2 YYNGEE. The gene calls are TRBV9 and TRBJ1-1; D remains unclear. The TCR was taken from an adult in good health. The starting material was peripheral blood, obtained on day 0 of AZD1222 vaccination. CDR3 sequence: CASSVGAGRGYTEAFF. CDR3 coding DNA: TGTGCCAGCAGCGTAGGGGCCGGACGCGGTTACACTGAAGCTTTCTTT.